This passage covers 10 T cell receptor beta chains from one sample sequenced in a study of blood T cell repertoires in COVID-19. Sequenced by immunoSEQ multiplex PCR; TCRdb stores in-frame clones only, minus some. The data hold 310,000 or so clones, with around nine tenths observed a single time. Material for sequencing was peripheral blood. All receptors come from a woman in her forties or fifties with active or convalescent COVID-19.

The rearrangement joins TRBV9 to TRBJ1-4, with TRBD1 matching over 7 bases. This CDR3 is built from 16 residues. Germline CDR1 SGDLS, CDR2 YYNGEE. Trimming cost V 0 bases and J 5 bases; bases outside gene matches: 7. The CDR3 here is CASSVAPTGLNEKLFF. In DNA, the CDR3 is TGTGCCAGCAGCGTAGCCCCGACAGGGCTGAATGAAAAACTGTTTTTT.

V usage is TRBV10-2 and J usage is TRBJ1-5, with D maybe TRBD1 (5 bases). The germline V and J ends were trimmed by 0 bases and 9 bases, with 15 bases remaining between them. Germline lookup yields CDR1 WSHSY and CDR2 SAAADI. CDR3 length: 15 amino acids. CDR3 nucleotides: TGCGCCAGCAGTGAGTCGACTCCAGGGTGGGGGCCCCAGCATTTT. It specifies CASSESTPGWGPQHF.

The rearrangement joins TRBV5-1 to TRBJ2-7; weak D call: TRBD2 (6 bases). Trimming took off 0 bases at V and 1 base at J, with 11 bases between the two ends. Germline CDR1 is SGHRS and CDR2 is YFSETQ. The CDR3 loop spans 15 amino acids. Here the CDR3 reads CASSLDWGGSYEQYF. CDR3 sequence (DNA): TGCGCCAGCAGCTTGGATTGGGGAGGTTCCTACGAGCAGTACTTC.

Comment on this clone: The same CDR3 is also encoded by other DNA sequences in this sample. CDR3 region: CASSLQGAVEKLFF. The CDR3 DNA reads as TGTGCCAGCAGCCTACAGGGGGCTGTTGAAAAACTGTTTTTT. V usage is TRBV28 and J usage is TRBJ1-4; TRBD1 agrees at 9 bases. The CDR3 totals 14 residues. V trimming: 6 bases; J trimming: 7 bases; junction bases outside the gene matches: 6. The germline gives CDR1 MDHEN, CDR2 SYDVKM.

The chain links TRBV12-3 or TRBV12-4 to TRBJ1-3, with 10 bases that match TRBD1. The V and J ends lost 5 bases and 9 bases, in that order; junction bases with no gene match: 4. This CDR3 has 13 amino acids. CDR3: CASSLGQGGTIYF. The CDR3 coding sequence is TGTGCCAGCAGTCTCGGACAGGGGGGCACCATATATTTT.

Written as DNA, the CDR3 is TGTGCCAGCAGCCAATCATGGGGGACAGAGACGGGCTACACCTTC. The encoded protein is CASSQSWGTETGYTF. The rearrangement uses TRBV16 and TRBJ1-2; 7 positions agree with TRBD1. V lost 0 bases and J lost 8; bases outside the gene matches: 9. Per germline, CDR1 KGHSY and CDR2 FQNENV. This CDR3 region has 15 residues.

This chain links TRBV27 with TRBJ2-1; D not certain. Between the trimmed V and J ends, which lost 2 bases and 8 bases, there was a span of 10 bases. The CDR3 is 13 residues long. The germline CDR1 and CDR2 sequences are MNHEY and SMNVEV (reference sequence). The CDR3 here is CASSLRRGDEQFF. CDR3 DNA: TGTGCCAGCAGTTTAAGGCGAGGAGATGAGCAGTTCTTC.

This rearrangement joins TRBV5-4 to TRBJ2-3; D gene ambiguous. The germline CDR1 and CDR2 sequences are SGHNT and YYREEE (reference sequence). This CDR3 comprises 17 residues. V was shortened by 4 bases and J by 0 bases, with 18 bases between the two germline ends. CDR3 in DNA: TGTGCCAGCAGCCCAACCCTAATATACTCTAGCACAGATACGCAGTATTTT. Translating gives CASSPTLIYSSTDTQYF. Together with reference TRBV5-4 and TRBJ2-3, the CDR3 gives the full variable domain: ETGVTQSPTHLIKTRGQQVTLRCSSQSGHNTVSWYQQALGQGPQFIFQYYREEENGRGNFPPRFSGLQFPNYSSELNVNALELDDSALYLCASSPTLIYSSTDTQYFGPGTRLTVL.

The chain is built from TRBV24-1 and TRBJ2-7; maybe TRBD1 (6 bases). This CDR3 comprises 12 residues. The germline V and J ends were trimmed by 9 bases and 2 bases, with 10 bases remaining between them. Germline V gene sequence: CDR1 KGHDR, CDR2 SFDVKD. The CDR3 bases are TGTGCCACCTCGCAGGGGACCTACGAGCAGTACTTC. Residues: CATSQGTYEQYF.

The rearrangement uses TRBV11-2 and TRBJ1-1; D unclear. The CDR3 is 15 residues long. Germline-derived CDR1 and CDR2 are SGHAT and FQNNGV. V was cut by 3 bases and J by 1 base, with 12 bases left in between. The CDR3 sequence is CASSFPRLKNTEAFF. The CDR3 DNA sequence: TGTGCCAGCAGCTTTCCGAGACTCAAGAACACTGAAGCTTTCTTT.